Given below is one T cell receptor beta chain in context. Its antigen is not yet known. Base-call qualities are not available, and no considerably larger clone is one nucleotide away. CD8 naive samples consisted of CD45RO-negative cells that were positively selected for CCR7, yielding a CD45RA+CCR7+ population without TemRA cells. The donors were healthy, HIV-negative adults with no recently reported acute infections or vaccinations. Every donor was a Caucasian adult living in Nashville, Tennessee, USA. After blood collection by leukapheresis, PBMCs were isolated using Ficoll-Histopaque density gradient centrifugation and then cryopreserved in the vapor phase of liquid nitrogen. Purity and quantity of every magnetically sorted T cell population were checked by analytical flow cytometry. Genomic DNA was isolated from each sorted fraction and quantified by UV absorbance on a Nanodrop 2000c. These data come from a study of shared clonotypes between healthy human individuals (dated by TCRdb to the early 2020s). Notes on the research overall: A couple of women and a few men aged 18 to 49 years were included in the cohort. Per donor, three plates each were used for CD4 naive and CD4 memory, two for CD8 naive, and one for CD8 memory. To estimate repertoire size and how much clonotype sharing occurs between individuals, the study deeply sequenced the blood TCR repertoires of 4 to 6 healthy adults. To increase sequencing depth and limit assay-specific biases, TCR repertoire library preparation and sequencing were carried out by different laboratories using diverse techniques. Each donor's leukapheresis produced roughly between about 0.8 and 10 billion PBMCs.

Study-wide findings and limitations: Only blood was sampled, and tissue TCR repertoires likely differ from those in blood. Larger estimated clonotype richness was generally found for naive subsets than for memory subsets. Based on pairwise subsampling, the degree of clonotype sharing among donors was expected to be affected by sequencing depth. Clonotypes shared by all four sorted-subset donors showed higher generation probabilities than non-shared clonotypes. Sharing across a few donors was observed for 5% to 6.5% of naive CD4, about 4% of naive CD8, 2.3% of memory CD4, and roughly 0.4% of memory CD8 clonotypes. The small number of donors limited the genetic and exposure-history diversity represented. Rarefaction of sorted-subset datasets indicated incomplete sequencing despite the large sequencing depth.

Using the deep immunoSEQ assay, multiplex PCR amplified TCR CDR3 regions from genomic DNA. Extracted genomic DNA from each cell subset was spread evenly across all wells of several immunoSEQ 96-well plates, with each plate serving as a replicate. For sorted subsets, each replicate PCR was loaded with approximately 190 ng genomic DNA, equivalent to roughly 30,000 T cell genomes. Purified libraries were quantified with a Qubit 3.0 fluorometer, sized on a Bioanalyzer 2100, and re-quantified with the KAPA Library Quantification kit. Each immunoSEQ 96-well plate was sequenced on its own single-read 150-cycle Illumina NextSeq 550 flow cell. For the original study's pipeline: Because only junctional sequences without quality scores were contained in the immunoSEQ output, filtering matching that applied to full-length reads could not be performed. To assign V/J genes and CDR3, sequences were annotated using PyIR, a Python wrapper for IgBLAST v1.9, with IMGT germline references. Reads with weak V/J assignments (E-value above 1e-6), missing CDR3, stop codons, out-of-frame junctions, or ambiguous translated residues were removed. A V3J clonotype was defined by an identical inferred V gene, J gene, and CDR3 amino acid sequence. Percentage overlap between repertoires was calculated by dividing the number of shared unique clonotypes by the size of the smaller repertoire. RTK rarefaction, the Chao1 estimator, and Recon v2.1 estimates of unobserved clonotypes were used to assess repertoire richness. OLGA was used to compute generation probabilities for all TCRbeta clonotypes that the gDNA method yielded from a few donors. The table was pulled from immuneACCESS by TCRdb, which kept in-frame rearrangements only. Such tables lose some clones; where checked, under half of the loss comes from unresolved V genes, and the rest has no known cause. From that table come the V and J calls and clone size; the DNA was used to work out D and trimming. The sample records roughly 2 million clones, around 96% of which are singletons. The ten largest account for 0.9% to 1.3% of the sample.

The sequencing input was naive CD8+ T cells sorted from blood. The cell subset or site label of this sample denotes: CD45RA+CCR7+. The sequence came from a man aged 18 to 29 in good health.

The DNA sequence is TGTGCCAGCAGCTTAGTGGTAGCGGGGTTCACAGATACGCAGTATTTT. It translates to CASSLVVAGFTDTQYF. This chain is built from TRBV7-2 and TRBJ2-3; 8 nucleotides in the junction match TRBD2. Taken from cysteine to phenylalanine, the CDR3 has 16 residues. Only the CDR3 region is kept as DNA, spanning 48 bases read in frame from base 1. At the junction V is shortened by 1 base and J by 2 bases; bases outside the gene matches: 5. Taken from the germline V gene, the CDR1 and CDR2 loops are SGHTA and FQGNSA. Supplemented by the reference TRBV7-2 and TRBJ2-3 proteins around the CDR3, the complete variable domain is GAGVSQSPSNKVTEKGKDVELRCDPISGHTALYWYRQSLGQGLEFLIYFQGNSAPDKSGLPSDRFSAERTGGSVSTLTIQRTQQEDSAVYLCASSLVVAGFTDTQYFGPGTRLTVL.